A selection of T cell receptor beta chains follows, all from one sample in a study of T-cell memory formation after mild COVID-19. TCRdb recomputed calls from the 5' RACE reads with MiXCR, one row per CDR3 protein. The sample records about 13,000 distinct CDR3 sequences, approximately 19% being singletons. The sequenced material came from PBMCs or a T cell subset sorted from them (not recorded which). Receptor source: an adult woman who had mild COVID-19 (a few samples of this study predate the infection). Cell type and time point are not known. CDR3s include the opening cysteine and the closing phenylalanine or tryptophan. Each record gives: J gene, D gene, V gene, CDR3 protein. D genes are given only for firm matches.

>TRBJ2-5|NA|TRBV5-1
CASSPRMYSGRIGETQYF
>TRBJ2-7|NA|TRBV4-3
CASSQVADFSYEQYF
>TRBJ2-5|NA|TRBV20-1
CSAGGGAGAQETQYF
>TRBJ1-6|TRBD1|TRBV6-4
CASSPGQGNSPLHF
>TRBJ2-7|NA|TRBV12-3/TRBV12-4
CASSFNQGLEQYF
>TRBJ2-3|NA|TRBV7-9
CASSPAELDTSSRDTQYF
>TRBJ1-1|NA|TRBV20-1
CSASRGGASSTNTEAFF
>TRBJ1-2|NA|TRBV7-9
CASGRGLDYGYTF
>TRBJ2-7|NA|TRBV20-1
CSARDLGANEQYF
>TRBJ2-5|NA|TRBV24-1
CATSDKWIQETQYF
>TRBJ2-3|TRBD2|TRBV12-3/TRBV12-4
CASSLVGRADTQYF
>TRBJ2-7|TRBD1|TRBV7-9
CASSDRDRVYEQYF
>TRBJ2-2|TRBD1|TRBV30
CARGQGAGGELFF
>TRBJ2-5|NA|TRBV7-8
CASSFQETQYF
>TRBJ2-3|NA|TRBV3-1
CASSQGSGHWWGTQYF
>TRBJ1-1|TRBD1|TRBV3-1
CASSQLPGQGTEAFF
>TRBJ2-5|NA|TRBV27
CASSFRGLGGTLQETQYF
>TRBJ1-2|NA|TRBV18
CASSPLLREVAYGYTF
>TRBJ2-5|NA|TRBV30
CAWNYRGSETQYF
>TRBJ2-1|TRBD2|TRBV7-2
CASNRRRAGESGADNEQFF
>TRBJ1-1|NA|TRBV10-3
CAIWDRTANTEAFF
>TRBJ1-3|NA|TRBV6-6
CASSRSGSSGNTIYF
>TRBJ2-7|NA|TRBV7-8
CASSLTIHPDPYEQYF
>TRBJ1-1|NA|TRBV5-1
CASSREWPEAFF
>TRBJ2-2|TRBD2|TRBV2
CASTGLAGGLNTGELFF
>TRBJ2-2|NA|TRBV5-6
CASSLAGVWTGELFF
>TRBJ1-3|NA|TRBV4-1
CASSHLHGAGTGNTIYF
>TRBJ2-7|NA|TRBV5-6
CASSRITAGPRGEQYF
>TRBJ2-7|NA|TRBV6-1
CASTKWGGVDEQYF
>TRBJ1-6|NA|TRBV3-1
CASSRGAGDSPLHF
>TRBJ2-7|NA|TRBV5-5
CASSQGRYYEQYF
>TRBJ2-1|NA|TRBV27
CASSAATGEAHNEQFF
>TRBJ2-4|TRBD2|TRBV2
CASSASGTSDIQYF
>TRBJ2-3|NA|TRBV10-3
CAISELRTAEDTQYF
>TRBJ2-1|NA|TRBV5-5
CASSLGLASYNEQFF
>TRBJ2-3|NA|TRBV5-4
CASSPILWGPTDTQYF
>TRBJ2-1|NA|TRBV9
CASSVKRAGLNSYNEQFF
>TRBJ1-1|NA|TRBV7-9
CASSSGLPDTEAFF
>TRBJ1-2|NA|TRBV4-2
CASSQENAGPGGYTF
>TRBJ2-5|NA|TRBV5-1
CASSLGSHTGQETQYF
>TRBJ2-7|NA|TRBV4-1
CASSQELDSYQQYF